The T cell receptor (beta chain) described here comes from a study of cytomegalovirus exposure and HLA in healthy donors. Concerning this clone: Its antigen remains unidentified.

PCR primers comprised 60 Vbeta and 13 Jbeta primers. The data were produced by immunoSEQ multiplex PCR, yet TCRdb's version contains in-frame clones alone and is incomplete. The profile shows under 110,000 clones, 65% to 80% of them singletons. The study, taken as a whole, reports: Some TCR beta chains (over 150 of them) were listed as cytomegalovirus-associated. Many donors shared some public TCRs, even though most TCR sequences were rare. An apparent linkage of common viral pathogens to several of the most significant clusters emerged in a later analysis. Previous analysis showed most TCR beta V segments were productive about 87% or about 30% of the time.

V was clipped by 4 bases and J by 2 bases; unmatched bases: 2. CDR1 SGHAT and CDR2 FQNNGV come from the germline V gene. The CDR3 loop spans 15 amino acids. The chain carries TRBV11-2 and TRBJ2-1, with 10 bases that match TRBD2. This sequence originates from a woman aged 45-59 years in good health and CMV-seropositive. What was sequenced was PBMCs. The CDR3 nucleotides read TGTGCCAGCAGCTCCCTAGCGGGGGCCTACAATGAGCAGTTCTTC. Residues: CASSSLAGAYNEQFF.